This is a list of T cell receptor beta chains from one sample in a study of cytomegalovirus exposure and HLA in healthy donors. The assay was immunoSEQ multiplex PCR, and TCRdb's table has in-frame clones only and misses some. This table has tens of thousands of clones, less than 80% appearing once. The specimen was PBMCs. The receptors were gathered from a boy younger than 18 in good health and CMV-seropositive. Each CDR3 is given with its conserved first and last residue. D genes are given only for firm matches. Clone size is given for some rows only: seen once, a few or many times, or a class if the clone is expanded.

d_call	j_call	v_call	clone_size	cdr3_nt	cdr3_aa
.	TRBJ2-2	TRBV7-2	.	TGTGCCAGCAGCTTGGCGGCGAACACCGGGGAGCTGTTTTTT	CASSLAANTGELFF
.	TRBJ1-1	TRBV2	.	TGTGCCAGCAGTGAAGCGCTTGGGACAACAGATGAAGCTTTCTTT	CASSEALGTTDEAFF
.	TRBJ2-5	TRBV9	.	TGTGCCAGCAGCGTAGGGGGCAGGGGTGAGACCCAGTACTTC	CASSVGGRGETQYF
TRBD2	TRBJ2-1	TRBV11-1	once	TGTGCCAGCAGCCCCGGACTAGCGGGAGTATGGGCCAATGAGCAGTTCTTC	CASSPGLAGVWANEQFF
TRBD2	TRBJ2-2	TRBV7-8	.	TGTGCCAGCAGCTTAGTGTCGGGGGGGAGTCTCTCCACCGGGGAGCTGTTTTTT	CASSLVSGGSLSTGELFF
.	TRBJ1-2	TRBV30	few	TGTGCCTGGAGCGCTCGGGGGGGTGGCTACACCTTC	CAWSARGGGYTF
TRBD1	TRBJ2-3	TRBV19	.	TGTGCCAGTAGTATCCCAGGACAGGGCCACACGGGGGCTACGCAGTATTTT	CASSIPGQGHTGATQYF
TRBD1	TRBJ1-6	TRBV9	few	TGTGCCAGCAGCGTAGGGGGACAGGGACAGTCACCCCTCCACTTT	CASSVGGQGQSPLHF
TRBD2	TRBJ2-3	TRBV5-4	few	TGTGCCAGCAGCTTGTCTAGCGGGGGGCTGGGGGCAGATACGCAGTATTTT	CASSLSSGGLGADTQYF
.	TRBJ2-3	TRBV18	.	TGTGCCAGCTCTCGGGATGCCACAGATACGCAGTATTTT	CASSRDATDTQYF
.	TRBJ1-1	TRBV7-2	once	TGTGCCAGCAGCTTAGGTGTGGCAGGGAGGACTGAAGCTTTCTTT	CASSLGVAGRTEAFF
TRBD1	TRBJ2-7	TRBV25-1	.	TGTGCCAGCAGTGGAACAGGGGGCTTACTTCTCGAGCAGTACTTC	CASSGTGGLLLEQYF
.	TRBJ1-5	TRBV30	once	TGTGCCTGGAGTGAACTGGGCTCTCTCCCGCATTTT	CAWSELGSLPHF
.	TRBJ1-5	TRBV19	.	TGTGCCAGTGACCCCCCGGGGGGCCTCCATCAGCCCCAGCATTTT	CASDPPGGLHQPQHF
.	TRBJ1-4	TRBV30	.	TGTGCCTGGAGTGGCCTCAGGGTGGCTAATGAAAAACTGTTTTTT	CAWSGLRVANEKLFF
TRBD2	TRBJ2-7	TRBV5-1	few	TGCGCCAGCAGCCCGGGACTAGCGGGAGTGACAGCCGCTTACGAGCAGTACTTC	CASSPGLAGVTAAYEQYF
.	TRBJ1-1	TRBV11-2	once	TGTGCCAGCAGCTTAGATTACTCGGCTGAAGCTTTCTTT	CASSLDYSAEAFF
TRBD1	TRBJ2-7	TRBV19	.	TGTGCCAGTAGTATAGGCGGGACAGGGAAATACGAGCAGTACTTC	CASSIGGTGKYEQYF
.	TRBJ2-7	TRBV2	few	TGTGCCAGCATTGGGGGGGGCGTGCGGTACGAGCAGTACTTC	CASIGGGVRYEQYF
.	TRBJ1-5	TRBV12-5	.	TGTGCTAGTGGTTCCGCACTCGGGGGGATGGACAATCAGCCCCAGAATTTT	CASGSALGGMDNQPQNF
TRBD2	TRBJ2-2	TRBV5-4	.	TGTGCCAGCAGCCTTCCTAGCGGTAACACCGGGGAGCTGTTTTTT	CASSLPSGNTGELFF
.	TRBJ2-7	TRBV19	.	TGTGCCAGTAGCGGACAAACAACTTCCCACGAGCAGTACTTC	CASSGQTTSHEQYF
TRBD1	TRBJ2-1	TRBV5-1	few	TGCGCCAGCAGCTCCCAGGGGGTTTTCTACAATGAGCAGTTCTTC	CASSSQGVFYNEQFF
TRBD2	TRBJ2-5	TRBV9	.	TGTGCCAGCAGCGCCAGGACTAGCGGGAGGTGGGAGACCCAGTACTTC	CASSARTSGRWETQYF
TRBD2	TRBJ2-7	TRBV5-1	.	TGCGCCAGCAGCATCGGGACTAGCGGGGACTACGAGCAGTACTTC	CASSIGTSGDYEQYF